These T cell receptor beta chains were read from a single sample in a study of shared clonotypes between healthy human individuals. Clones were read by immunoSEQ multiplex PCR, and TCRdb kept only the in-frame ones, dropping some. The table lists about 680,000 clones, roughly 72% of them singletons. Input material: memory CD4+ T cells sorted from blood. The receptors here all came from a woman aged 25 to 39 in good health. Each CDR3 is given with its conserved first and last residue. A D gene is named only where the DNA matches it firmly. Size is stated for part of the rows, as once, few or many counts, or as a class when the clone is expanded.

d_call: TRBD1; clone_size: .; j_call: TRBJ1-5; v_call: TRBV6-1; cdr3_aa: CASRAGTGWSQPQHF; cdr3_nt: TGTGCCAGCAGGGCCGGGACAGGTTGGTCACAGCCCCAGCATTTT
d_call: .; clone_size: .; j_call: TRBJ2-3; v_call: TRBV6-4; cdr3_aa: CASSDVEGADTQYF; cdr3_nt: TGTGCCAGCAGTGACGTCGAGGGGGCAGATACGCAGTATTTT
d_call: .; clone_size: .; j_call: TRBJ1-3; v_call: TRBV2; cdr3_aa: CASSQQTGGIGNTIYF; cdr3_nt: TGTGCCAGCAGTCAGCAGACAGGCGGGATTGGAAACACCATATATTTT
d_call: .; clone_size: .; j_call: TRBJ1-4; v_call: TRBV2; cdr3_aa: CASSEGSTNEKLFF; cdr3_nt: TGTGCCAGCAGTGAGGGTTCCACTAATGAAAAACTGTTTTTT
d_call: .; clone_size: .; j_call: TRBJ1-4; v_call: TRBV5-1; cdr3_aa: CASSFLAATTNEKLFF; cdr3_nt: TGCGCCAGCAGCTTTTTGGCAGCAACAACTAATGAAAAACTGTTTTTT
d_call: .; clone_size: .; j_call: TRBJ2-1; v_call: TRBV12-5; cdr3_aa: CASGLSSRRDGYNEQFF; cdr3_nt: TGTGCTAGTGGTTTGTCATCTCGACGGGACGGCTACAATGAGCAGTTCTTC
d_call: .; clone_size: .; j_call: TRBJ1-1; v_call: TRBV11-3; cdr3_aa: CASSPGVGGSFEAFF; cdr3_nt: TGTGCCAGCAGCCCGGGTGTGGGGGGGTCTTTTGAAGCTTTCTTT
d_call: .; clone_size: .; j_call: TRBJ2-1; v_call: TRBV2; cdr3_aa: CASSVRRGTYNEQFF; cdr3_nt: TGTGCCAGCAGTGTAAGGAGGGGGACCTACAATGAGCAGTTCTTC
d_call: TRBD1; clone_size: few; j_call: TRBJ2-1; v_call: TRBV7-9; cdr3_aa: CASRNSRRDRGRNEQFF; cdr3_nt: TGTGCCAGCAGAAACTCCCGCCGGGACAGGGGAAGGAATGAGCAGTTCTTC
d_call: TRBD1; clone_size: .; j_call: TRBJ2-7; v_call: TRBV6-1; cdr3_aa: CASRAGTASSYEQYF; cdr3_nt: TGTGCCAGCAGAGCCGGGACAGCCAGCTCCTACGAGCAGTACTTC